The clone carrying this T cell receptor beta chain was counted a few times. The library targeted TCRbeta and was prepared with unique molecular identifiers. TCRdb recomputed calls from the PCR reads with MiXCR, one row per CDR3 protein. The data show 420,000 or so distinct CDR3 sequences, approximately 11% seen once. The data stem from a study of T-cell reconstitution after alpha-beta-depleted transplantation in children. CDR1 is DFQATT, CDR2 SNEGSKA, per germline (reference sequence). V lost 0 bases and J lost 5; bases outside the gene matches: 1. The CDR3 length is 14 residues. This chain links TRBV20-1 with TRBJ2-5; 12 nucleotides align to TRBD2. The sequence was collected from a human donor who donated a stem cell graft to a child with acute myeloid leukemia. The sample was PBMCs from the stem cell graft donor, taken from the stem cell graft. CDR3 nucleotides: TGCAGTGCTAGAGACCTAGCGGGAGGGGAGACCCAGTACTTC. Protein sequence: CSARDLAGGETQYF.